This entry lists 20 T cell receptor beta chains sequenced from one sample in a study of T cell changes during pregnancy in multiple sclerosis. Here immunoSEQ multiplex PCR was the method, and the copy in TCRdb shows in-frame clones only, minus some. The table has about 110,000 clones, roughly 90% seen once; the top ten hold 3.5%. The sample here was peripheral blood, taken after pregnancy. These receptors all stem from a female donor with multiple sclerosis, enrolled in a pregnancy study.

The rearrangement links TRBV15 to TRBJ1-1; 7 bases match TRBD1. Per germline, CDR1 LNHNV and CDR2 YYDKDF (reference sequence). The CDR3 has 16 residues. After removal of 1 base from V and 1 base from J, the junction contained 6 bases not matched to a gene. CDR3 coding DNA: TGTGCCACCAGCAGAGGACAGGGATGGAAGAACACTGAAGCTTTCTTT. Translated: CATSRGQGWKNTEAFF.

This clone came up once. The CDR3 protein is CASSGETQYF. For the CDR3, the DNA is TGTGCCAGCAGCGGGGAGACCCAGTACTTC. The chain links TRBV27 to TRBJ2-5; D is unresolved. Germline V gives CDR1 MNHEY, CDR2 SMNVEV (reference sequence). V gave up 6 bases and J gave up 5 bases, with 4 bases separating them. The length of the CDR3 is 10 residues.

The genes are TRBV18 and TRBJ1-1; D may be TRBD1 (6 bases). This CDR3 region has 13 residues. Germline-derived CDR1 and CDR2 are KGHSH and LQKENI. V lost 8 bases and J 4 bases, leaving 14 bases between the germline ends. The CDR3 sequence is CASHRGFFTEAFF. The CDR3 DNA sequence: TGTGCCAGCCATAGGGGGTTTTTCACTGAAGCTTTCTTT.

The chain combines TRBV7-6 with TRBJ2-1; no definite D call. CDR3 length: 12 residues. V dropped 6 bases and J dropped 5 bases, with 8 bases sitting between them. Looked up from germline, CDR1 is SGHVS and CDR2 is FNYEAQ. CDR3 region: CASRATDNEQFF. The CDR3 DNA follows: TGTGCCAGCAGAGCCACAGACAATGAGCAGTTCTTC.

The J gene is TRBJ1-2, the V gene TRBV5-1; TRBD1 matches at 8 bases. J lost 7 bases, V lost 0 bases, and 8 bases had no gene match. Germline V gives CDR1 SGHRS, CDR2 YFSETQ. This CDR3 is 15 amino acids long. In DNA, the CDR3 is TGCGCCAGCAGCTTGGACTCGACAGGGGCTGGTGGCTACACCTTC. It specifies CASSLDSTGAGGYTF. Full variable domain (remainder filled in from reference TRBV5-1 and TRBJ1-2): KAGVTQTPRYLIKTRGQQVTLSCSPISGHRSVSWYQQTPGQGLQFLFEYFSETQRNKGNFPGRFSGRQFSNSRSEMNVSTLELGDSALYLCASSLDSTGAGGYTFGSGTRLTVV.

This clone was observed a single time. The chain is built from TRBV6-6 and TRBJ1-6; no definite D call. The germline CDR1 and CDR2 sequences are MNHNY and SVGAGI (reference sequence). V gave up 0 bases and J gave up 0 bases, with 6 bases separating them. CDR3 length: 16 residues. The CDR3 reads CASSYSASSYNSPLHF. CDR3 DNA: TGTGCCAGCAGTTACTCAGCAAGCTCCTATAATTCACCCCTCCACTTT.

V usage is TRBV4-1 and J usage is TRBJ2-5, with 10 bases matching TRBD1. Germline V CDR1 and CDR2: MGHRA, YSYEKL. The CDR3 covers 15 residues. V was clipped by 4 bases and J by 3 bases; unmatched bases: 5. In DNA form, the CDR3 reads TGCGCCAGCAGCCCCTTTGGGACAGGGGAAGAGACCCAGTACTTC. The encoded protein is CASSPFGTGEETQYF.

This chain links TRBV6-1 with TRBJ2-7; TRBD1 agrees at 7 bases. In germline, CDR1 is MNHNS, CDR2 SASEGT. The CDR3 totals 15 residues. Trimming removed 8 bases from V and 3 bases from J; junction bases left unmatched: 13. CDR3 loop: CASVFVKGADYEQYF. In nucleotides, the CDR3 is TGTGCCAGCGTCTTCGTCAAGGGGGCGGACTACGAGCAGTACTTC.

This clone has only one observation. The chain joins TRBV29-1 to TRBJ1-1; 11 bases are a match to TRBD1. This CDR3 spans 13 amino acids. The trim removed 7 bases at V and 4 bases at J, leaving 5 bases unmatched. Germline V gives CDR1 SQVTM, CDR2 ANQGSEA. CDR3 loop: CSGGQGGSTEAFF. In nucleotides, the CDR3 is TGCAGCGGGGGACAGGGGGGGTCCACTGAAGCTTTCTTT. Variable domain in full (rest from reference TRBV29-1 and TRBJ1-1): SAVISQKPSRDICQRGTSLTIQCQVDSQVTMMFWYRQQPGQSLTLIATANQGSEATYESGFVIDKFPISRPNLTFSTLTVSNMSPEDSSIYLCSGGQGGSTEAFFGQGTRLTVV.

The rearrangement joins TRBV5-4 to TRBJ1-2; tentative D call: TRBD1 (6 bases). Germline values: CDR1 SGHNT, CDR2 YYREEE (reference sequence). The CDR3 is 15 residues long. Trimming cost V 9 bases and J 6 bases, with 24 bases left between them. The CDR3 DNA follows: TGTGCCAAACCTGTATATGTACAGGGAAGGAATGGCTACACCTTC. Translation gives CAKPVYVQGRNGYTF.

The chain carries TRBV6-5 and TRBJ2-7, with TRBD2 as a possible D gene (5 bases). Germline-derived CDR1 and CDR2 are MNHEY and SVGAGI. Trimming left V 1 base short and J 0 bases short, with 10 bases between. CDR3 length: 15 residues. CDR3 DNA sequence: TGTGCCAGCAGTTACTATCGTGGGAGCTCCTACGAGCAGTACTTC. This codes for CASSYYRGSSYEQYF.

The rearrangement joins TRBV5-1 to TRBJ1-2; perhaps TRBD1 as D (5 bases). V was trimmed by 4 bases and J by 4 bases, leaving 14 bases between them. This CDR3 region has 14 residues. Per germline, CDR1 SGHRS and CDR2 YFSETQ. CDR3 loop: CASSPDGGAYGYTF. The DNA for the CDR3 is TGCGCCAGCAGCCCCGACGGGGGAGCCTATGGCTACACCTTC.

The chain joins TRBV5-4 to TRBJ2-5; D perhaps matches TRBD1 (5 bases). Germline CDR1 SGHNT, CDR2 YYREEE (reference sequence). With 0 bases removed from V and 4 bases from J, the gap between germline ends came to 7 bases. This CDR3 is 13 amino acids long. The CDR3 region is CASSLDRRETQYF. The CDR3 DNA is TGTGCCAGCAGCTTGGACAGGAGAGAGACCCAGTACTTC.

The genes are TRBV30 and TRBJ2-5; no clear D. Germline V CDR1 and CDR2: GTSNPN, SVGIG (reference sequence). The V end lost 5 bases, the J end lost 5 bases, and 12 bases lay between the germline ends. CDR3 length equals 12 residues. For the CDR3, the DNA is TGTGCCTGGGACCCTAGTTCCGAGACCCAGTACTTC. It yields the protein CAWDPSSETQYF.

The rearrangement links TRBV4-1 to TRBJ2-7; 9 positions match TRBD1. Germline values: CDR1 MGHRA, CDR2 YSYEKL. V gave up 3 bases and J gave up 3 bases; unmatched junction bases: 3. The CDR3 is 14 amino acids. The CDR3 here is CASSQGQGLYEQYF. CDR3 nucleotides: TGCGCCAGCAGCCAGGGACAGGGTCTCTACGAGCAGTACTTC.

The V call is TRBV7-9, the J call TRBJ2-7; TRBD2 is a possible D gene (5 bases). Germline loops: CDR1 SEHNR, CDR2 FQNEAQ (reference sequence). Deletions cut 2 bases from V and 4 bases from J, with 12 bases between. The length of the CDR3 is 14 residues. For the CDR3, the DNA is TGTGCCAGCAGCTTACCCGGAGGAGTATACGAGCAGTACTTC. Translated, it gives CASSLPGGVYEQYF.

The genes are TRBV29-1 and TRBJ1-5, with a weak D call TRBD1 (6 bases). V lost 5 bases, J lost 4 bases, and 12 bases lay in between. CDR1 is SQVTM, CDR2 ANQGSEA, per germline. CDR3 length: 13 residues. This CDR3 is CSVPAGANQPQHF. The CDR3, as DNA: TGCAGCGTTCCGGCAGGGGCAAATCAGCCCCAGCATTTT.

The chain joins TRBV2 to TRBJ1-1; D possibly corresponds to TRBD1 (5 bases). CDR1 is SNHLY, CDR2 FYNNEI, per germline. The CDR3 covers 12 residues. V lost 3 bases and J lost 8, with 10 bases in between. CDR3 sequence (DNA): TGTGCCAGCAGTGAGGGGGGTTCCGAAGCTTTCTTT. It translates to CASSEGGSEAFF. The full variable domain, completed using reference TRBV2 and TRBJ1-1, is EPEVTQTPSHQVTQMGQEVILRCVPISNHLYFYWYRQILGQKVEFLVSFYNNEISEKSEIFDDQFSVERPDGSNFTLKIRSTKLEDSAMYFCASSEGGSEAFFGQGTRLTVV.

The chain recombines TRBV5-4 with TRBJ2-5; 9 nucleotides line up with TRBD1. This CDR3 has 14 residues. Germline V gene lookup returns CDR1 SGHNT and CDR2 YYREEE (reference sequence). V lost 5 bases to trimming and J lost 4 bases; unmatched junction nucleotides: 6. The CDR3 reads CASRTGQGRETQYF. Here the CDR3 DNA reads TGTGCCAGCAGGACCGGACAGGGGAGAGAGACCCAGTACTTC.

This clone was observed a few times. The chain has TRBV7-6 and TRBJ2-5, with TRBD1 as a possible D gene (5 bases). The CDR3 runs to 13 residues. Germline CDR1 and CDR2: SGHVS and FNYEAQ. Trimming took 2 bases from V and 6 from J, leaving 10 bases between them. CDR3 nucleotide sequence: TGTGCCAGCAGCTTAACAGGCGCAAAGACCCAGTACTTC. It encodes CASSLTGAKTQYF.